A single T cell receptor (beta chain) is shown here with its context. The sample is drawn from a study of blood T cell repertoires in COVID-19. Study summary: The United States, Italy and Spain were the sources of the acute and convalescent COVID-19 samples. PBMCs, B-cell-depleted T cells, or T cells were the source of the cDNA or gDNA that made up the material.

Under the authors' procedure: Amplification from reference gene primers served as the basis for estimated nucleated cell counts. Sequencing used immunoSEQ multiplex PCR; TCRdb keeps in-frame clones, though not all of them. That table is the source of V, J and clone size, and D and trimming were worked out from the DNA. The repertoire holds 350,000 or so clones, with around 88% as singletons. Enrolment of Seattle patients took place during active infection, and they were followed longitudinally. Sequenced sample: peripheral blood. This clonotype was sampled from a woman in her twenties or thirties with COVID-19, enrolled during active disease.

The CDR3 sequence is CASSLSGGPFGYTF. The CDR3 DNA sequence: TGTGCCAGCAGTTTATCAGGGGGTCCGTTTGGCTACACCTTC. The chain employs TRBV27 and TRBJ1-2; D is possibly TRBD1 (6 bases). Trimming removed 0 bases at V and 7 bases at J, with 12 bases between. Germline lookup yields CDR1 MNHEY and CDR2 SMNVEV (reference sequence). The CDR3 runs 14 residues.